This TCR delta chain was sequenced in a study of Vδ1+ human thymocytes. The sample holds a few counts of this clone. The antigen remains undetermined. A much larger clone is a single base away; this may be a read error. RNA was extracted from the cells and then reverse transcribed. The CDR3 regions were amplified by multiplex PCR from V-gene primers to a constant-region primer. TCRdb re-called clones from the multiplex PCR reads via CATT. This sample has just under 55,000 delta-chain clones, with around a sixth found just once. Broader study findings: TRG sequences recurred across donors, whereas TRD sequences stayed essentially private. In the thymus, TRG and TRD repertoires looked highly polyclonal with Gaussian CDR3 lengths. Unexpected Vdelta2 sequences could cause misinterpretation of bulk repertoire data. Despite high sort purity, about 20% of thymic T cell receptor delta sequences were Vdelta2.

Looked up from germline, CDR1 is GEAIGNYY and CDR2 is EKD. This CDR3 is built from 13 residues. This rearrangement joins TRDV2 to TRDJ1; TRDD3 might be the D (5 bases). The TCR was taken from a boy under three years old who had congenital heart surgery. Sequencing input: Vdelta1+ gamma-delta thymocytes from the thymus. Subset in this sample: FACS-sorted CD3+ TCRalphabeta- TCRVdelta1+ TCRVdelta2- thymocytes. DNA of the CDR3: TGTGCCTGTGACACCGTTGGGGACAATAAACACATCTTT. It encodes CACDTVGDNKHIF.